This T cell receptor (beta chain) emerged from a study of cytomegalovirus exposure and HLA in healthy donors. Amplification used 60 Vbeta primers and 13 Jbeta primers. Clones were sequenced by immunoSEQ multiplex PCR, and TCRdb holds only the in-frame ones, with some missing. The profile covers under 200,000 clones, with roughly 73% appearing a single time and roughly 5% taken by the ten largest. This clone appeared once. The germline CDR1 and CDR2 sequences are SQVTM and ANQGSEA. The CDR3 consists of 13 residues. V lost 3 bases and J lost 5; bases outside the gene matches: 6. The sequenced sample was PBMCs. This sequence originates from a male donor in good health and CMV-seronegative. The rearrangement uses TRBV29-1 and TRBJ2-7; TRBD2 agrees at 8 bases. The DNA of the CDR3 is TGCAGCGTTGACCCCGGGAGGGGCGACGAGCAGTACTTC. Protein product: CSVDPGRGDEQYF.